The present T cell receptor beta chain was sequenced within a study of T cells after yellow fever vaccination. Looking at the study overall: The SMART-Seq v4 Ultra Low Input method served to prepare the low-cell-number fractions.

V shed 1 base and J 5 bases; nucleotides not matched to a gene: 6. CDR3 size: 14 residues. Per germline, CDR1 SQVTM and CDR2 ANQGSEA. Study findings and constraints: Some clonotypes, a small share, were shared between CD4 and CD8 compartments.

TCRdb analysed the 5' RACE reads with MiXCR anew, one entry per CDR3 protein. Of under 600,000 distinct CDR3 sequences detected, about 14% appear once; the ten largest clones hold about 14%. This clonotype was seen a handful of times. The antigen remains unidentified. Specimen: PBMCs, collected on the day of the yellow fever booster vaccination. The chain carries TRBV29-1 and TRBJ2-7, with 9 bases aligning to TRBD1. The receptor was derived from a man younger than 45 who received the YFV17D yellow fever vaccine. CDR3 nucleotides: TGCAGCGTTGAAGCTCGGGACAGGGCGAACGAGCAGTACTTC. Translation: CSVEARDRANEQYF.